The source of this T cell receptor (beta chain) is a study of blood T cell repertoires in COVID-19. Study-wide background: COVID-19 samples, acute and convalescent, were from the United States, Italy and Spain. The cDNA or gDNA used as material had been derived from T cells, B-cell-depleted T cells, or PBMCs.

Assay used: immunoSEQ multiplex PCR; TCRdb lists only in-frame clones, some missing. This sample has some 150,000 clones, with around 89% found just once. This clone was counted a single time. Sequences were obtained from peripheral blood. This TCR derives from a man aged 60 to 69 with acute or convalescent COVID-19.

CDR3 in amino acids: CASSPGQGGYQPQHF. Here the CDR3 DNA reads TGTGCCAGCTCACCCGGACAGGGGGGGTATCAGCCCCAGCATTTT. This chain joins TRBV18 and TRBJ1-5; 10 nucleotides align to TRBD1. Germline V gene lookup returns CDR1 KGHSH and CDR2 LQKENI. Losses at the gene ends were 3 bases for V and 5 bases for J; bases not matched to a gene: 4. CDR3 length: 15 amino acids.